The 3 T cell receptor beta chains presented below share a single source sample, sequenced in a study of T cell responses to AZD1222 COVID-19 vaccine. This table comes from immunoSEQ multiplex PCR, and its TCRdb copy is limited to in-frame clones, with some not included. Among tens of thousands of clones listed, about 83% were seen once. This sample comprised peripheral blood, obtained on day 0 of AZD1222 vaccination. All receptors come from an adult in good health.

The V and J genes are TRBV6-5 and TRBJ1-5, with 9 bases matching TRBD1. Germline V gene lookup returns CDR1 MNHEY and CDR2 SVGAGI. CDR3 size: 15 residues. Trimming cost V 5 bases and J 4 bases; bases outside gene matches: 6. CDR3 DNA sequence: TGTGCCAGCAGTAAACAGGGGGCTGGTAATCAGCCCCAGCATTTT. It encodes CASSKQGAGNQPQHF.

The J gene is TRBJ2-2, the V gene TRBV4-3, with 8 bases aligning to TRBD2. Losses at the gene ends were 0 bases for V and 6 bases for J; bases not matched to a gene: 6. The CDR3 is made up of 16 amino acids. CDR1 LGHNA and CDR2 YSLEER come from the germline V gene. CDR3 loop: CASSQDQGTRAGELFF. The CDR3 nucleotides read TGCGCCAGCAGCCAAGATCAAGGGACTAGGGCCGGGGAGCTGTTTTTT.

The chain couples TRBV3-1 (or the pseudogene TRBV3-2) to TRBJ2-6, with D unclear. The V end was cut by 4 bases, the J end by 0 bases, with 7 bases between. This CDR3 comprises 15 residues. CDR1 and CDR2 (germline): LGHDT, YNNKEL (reference sequence). The CDR3 reads CASSPVPSGANVLTF. CDR3 nucleotide sequence: TGTGCCAGCAGCCCTGTACCCTCTGGGGCCAACGTCCTGACTTTC.